This entry lists 30 T cell receptor beta chains sequenced from one sample in a study of blood T cell repertoires in COVID-19. Assay used: immunoSEQ multiplex PCR; TCRdb lists only in-frame clones, some missing. The sample includes about 130,000 clones, about 91% of them seen just once. Material for sequencing was peripheral blood. The origin of the receptors is a man aged 45-60 years with acute or convalescent COVID-19.

V gene TRBV20-1 combines with J gene TRBJ2-7; D uncertain. With 2 bases removed from V and 6 bases from J, the gap between germline ends came to 5 bases. CDR1 DFQATT and CDR2 SNEGSKA come from the germline V gene (reference sequence). CDR3 length equals 10 residues. CDR3: CSARRGEQYF. In DNA form, the CDR3 reads TGCAGTGCTAGAAGAGGCGAGCAGTACTTC.

The V call is TRBV19, the J call TRBJ1-2; D uncertain. The CDR3 spans 13 residues. Trimming left V 4 bases short and J 7 bases short, with 13 bases between. From germline, CDR1 is LNHDA and CDR2 SQIVND (reference sequence). Written as DNA, the CDR3 is TGTGCCAGTAGTACGGAGAGGCTTTTTGGCTACACCTTC. The encoded protein is CASSTERLFGYTF.

The V gene is TRBV11-2, the J gene TRBJ2-2; possibly TRBD1 for D (7 bases). The CDR3 runs 16 residues. V gave up 5 bases and J gave up 1 base, with 14 bases separating them. The germline CDR1 and CDR2 sequences are SGHAT and FQNNGV. CDR3 amino acids: CASSVYRGGNTGELFF. The CDR3, as DNA: TGTGCCAGCAGCGTATACAGGGGAGGGAACACCGGGGAGCTGTTTTTT.

DNA of the CDR3: TGTGCCAGCAGCTTCCTAAGCGGGCAGGGGGAGGGCTACACCTTC. This codes for CASSFLSGQGEGYTF. The chain employs TRBV7-2 and TRBJ1-2, with 7 nucleotides matching TRBD1. The V segment lost 3 bases and the J segment 8 bases; nucleotides outside the gene matches: 12. The CDR3 is 15 residues long. Germline V gene lookup returns CDR1 SGHTA and CDR2 FQGNSA.

The chain employs TRBV4-2 and TRBJ2-5, with D possibly TRBD2 on 6 matching bases. CDR3 length equals 16 residues. From germline, CDR1 is LGHNA and CDR2 YNFKEQ. Trimming cost V 4 bases and J 0 bases, with 15 bases left between them. CDR3 in DNA: TGTGCCAGCAGCCCACGGGACTCTGAGAACCAAGAGACCCAGTACTTC. It codes for CASSPRDSENQETQYF.

This clone was counted once. The chain combines TRBV28 with TRBJ1-1; possible D gene TRBD1, 5 bases. Per germline, CDR1 MDHEN and CDR2 SYDVKM. V lost 3 bases, J lost 6 bases, and 17 bases lay in between. CDR3 length: 15 amino acids. The CDR3 region is CASSLQGAGRAEAFF. CDR3 coding DNA: TGTGCCAGCAGTTTGCAAGGGGCAGGTAGAGCTGAAGCTTTCTTT. The whole variable domain, remainder taken from reference TRBV28 and TRBJ1-1, is DVKVTQSSRYLVKRTGEKVFLECVQDMDHENMFWYRQDPGLGLRLIYFSYDVKMKEKGDIPEGYSVSREKKERFSLILESASTNQTSMYLCASSLQGAGRAEAFFGQGTRLTVV.

This chain joins TRBV10-3 and TRBJ2-1; 8 nucleotides match TRBD2. Germline CDR1 reads ENHRY; CDR2 reads SYGVKD. The CDR3 has 14 residues. With 10 bases clipped from V and 0 bases from J, the junction kept 5 bases outside the gene matches. The CDR3 is CATAGVSSYNEQFF. CDR3 bases: TGTGCCACAGCGGGGGTAAGCTCCTACAATGAGCAGTTCTTC.

The chain employs TRBV5-1 and TRBJ2-5, with 9 bases lining up with TRBD1. Unmatched junction bases numbered 10, after V lost 4 bases and J lost 3 bases. Germline CDR1 reads SGHRS; CDR2 reads YFSETQ. This CDR3 comprises 16 residues. Here the CDR3 reads CASSLSGTGSKETQYF. The CDR3 DNA reads as TGCGCCAGCAGCCTCTCCGGGACAGGGTCAAAAGAGACCCAGTACTTC.

This chain links TRBV29-1 with TRBJ1-1; 7 nucleotides align to TRBD1. Trimming removed 5 bases from V and 8 bases from J; junction bases left unmatched: 17. The CDR3 runs 15 residues. Per germline, CDR1 SQVTM and CDR2 ANQGSEA. The CDR3 region is CSVIRSAPGQSEAFF. Here the CDR3 DNA reads TGCAGCGTTATAAGGTCAGCACCGGGACAGTCGGAAGCTTTCTTT.

The chain joins TRBV7-5 to TRBJ2-5; TRBD2 was called by the table and not checked on the DNA. TRBV7-5 counts as a pseudogene. This CDR3 has 14 amino acids. The CDR3 sequence: CARGGTSGKETQYF. In nucleotides, the CDR3 is TGTGCCAGGGGGGGCACTAGCGGAAAAGAGACCCAGTACTTC.

This clone was observed once. The chain combines TRBV4-1 with TRBJ2-1; 9 nucleotides match TRBD2. J gave up 7 bases and V 4 bases, and 14 bases lay outside the gene matches. This CDR3 contains 17 residues. In germline, CDR1 is MGHRA, CDR2 YSYEKL. CDR3: CASSRNGELAGLNEQFF. The CDR3 DNA reads TGCGCCAGCAGCCGGAACGGAGAACTAGCGGGTTTAAATGAGCAGTTCTTC.

This chain uses TRBV3-1 (or the pseudogene TRBV3-2) with TRBJ1-2, with D unresolved. CDR1 LGHDT and CDR2 YNNKEL come from the germline V gene (reference sequence). Trimming cost V 2 bases and J 2 bases, with 15 bases left between them. This CDR3 spans 16 amino acids. CDR3 DNA: TGTGCCAGCAGCCAATTCTACCGAGGAGGGAACTATGGCTACACCTTC. Its protein is CASSQFYRGGNYGYTF.

This clone was detected only once. The V and J genes are TRBV4-1 and TRBJ2-7; 8 bases are a match to TRBD1. With V trimmed by 1 base and J by 2 bases, 4 bases remained unmatched. Germline-derived CDR1 and CDR2 are MGHRA and YSYEKL. This CDR3 is 15 amino acids long. CDR3 amino acids: CASSQGQGAPYEQYF. The CDR3 coding sequence is TGCGCCAGCAGCCAAGGGCAGGGGGCTCCCTACGAGCAGTACTTC.

The V and J genes are TRBV5-1 and TRBJ2-2; 7 nucleotides agree with TRBD1. The germline V gene encodes CDR1 SGHRS and CDR2 YFSETQ. The CDR3 loop spans 16 amino acids. Trimming took 0 bases from V and 4 from J; bases not matched to a gene: 6. CDR3 nucleotide sequence: TGCGCCAGCAGCTTGGCGTCACAGGGGATCACCGGGGAGCTGTTTTTT. It yields the protein CASSLASQGITGELFF.

V gene TRBV6-5 combines with J gene TRBJ1-1; 8 nucleotides align to TRBD1. Looked up from germline, CDR1 is MNHEY and CDR2 is SVGAGI. There are 15 residues in the CDR3. The CDR3 loop reads CASRGPGGMNTEAFF. The DNA for the CDR3 is TGTGCGTCAAGGGGACCAGGGGGCATGAACACTGAAGCTTTCTTT.

The J gene is TRBJ1-2, the V gene TRBV29-1; the D is unclear. V dropped 4 bases and J dropped 7 bases, with 16 bases sitting between them. This CDR3 spans 13 amino acids. CDR1 SQVTM and CDR2 ANQGSEA come from the germline V gene. The CDR3 region has the DNA TGCAGCGTTGTGTCCCGGGGTGACGGTGGCTACACCTTC. Translating gives CSVVSRGDGGYTF.

This clone was recorded once. The CDR3 spells CASSRAGREQYF. DNA of the CDR3: TGTGCCAGCAGCAGGGCAGGGAGGGAGCAGTACTTC. The V gene is TRBV9, the J gene TRBJ2-7; D is perhaps TRBD2 (6 bases). Trimming left V 4 bases short and J 7 bases short, with 12 bases between. Germline V gene data show CDR1 as SGDLS and CDR2 as YYNGEE. The CDR3 is made up of 12 amino acids.

The chain is built from TRBV2 and TRBJ2-3; the D gene is possibly TRBD2 (6 bases). The CDR3 length is 15 residues. Per germline, CDR1 SNHLY and CDR2 FYNNEI. V was pared by 10 bases and J by 0 bases, with 17 bases between. In DNA, the CDR3 is TGTGCCAACGTCCCTGGAGGGGCTAGCACAGATACGCAGTATTTT. Its protein product is CANVPGGASTDTQYF.

The chain recombines TRBV5-1 with TRBJ2-1; 10 positions match TRBD2. The CDR3 length is 18 residues. CDR1 is SGHRS and CDR2 is YFSETQ in the germline V gene. V shed 2 bases, J shed 2 bases, and the junction held 10 bases outside the gene matches. The CDR3 region is CASSLAAGGILAYNEQFF. The CDR3 nucleotides are TGCGCCAGCAGCTTAGCAGCGGGAGGGATCTTAGCCTACAATGAGCAGTTCTTC.

The gene calls are TRBV3-1 (or the pseudogene TRBV3-2) and TRBJ2-1, with 7 bases identical to TRBD2. Trimming removed 3 bases from V and 5 bases from J; junction bases left unmatched: 4. CDR3 length equals 14 residues. Germline CDR1 reads LGHDT; CDR2 reads YNNKEL (reference sequence). The CDR3 reads CASSHTRGDNEQFF. Written as DNA, the CDR3 is TGTGCCAGCAGCCACACCCGGGGGGACAATGAGCAGTTCTTC.

The chain has TRBV5-1 and TRBJ1-5; D not certain. Trimming took off 1 base at V and 5 bases at J, with 7 bases between the two ends. This CDR3 contains 13 residues. In germline, CDR1 is SGHRS, CDR2 YFSETQ. CDR3 DNA: TGCGCCAGCAGCTTGAGCGGATATCAGCCCCAGCATTTT. It is translated as CASSLSGYQPQHF. Using reference TRBV5-1 and TRBJ1-5 for the parts outside the CDR3, the full variable domain is KAGVTQTPRYLIKTRGQQVTLSCSPISGHRSVSWYQQTPGQGLQFLFEYFSETQRNKGNFPGRFSGRQFSNSRSEMNVSTLELGDSALYLCASSLSGYQPQHFGDGTRLSIL.

The chain joins TRBV2 to TRBJ1-1; a weak D match, TRBD1 (6 bases). The V gene lost 6 bases and the J gene lost 0 bases, with 8 bases spanning the gap. Germline CDR1 is SNHLY and CDR2 is FYNNEI. This CDR3 has 13 amino acids. As DNA, the CDR3 is TGTGCCAGCAGGGACAGAGTGAACACTGAAGCTTTCTTT. Its protein product is CASRDRVNTEAFF.

The V call is TRBV5-4, the J call TRBJ2-3, with TRBD1 identical over 8 bases. The CDR3 contains 16 residues. Germline lookup yields CDR1 SGHNT and CDR2 YYREEE (reference sequence). Trimming at V came to 3 bases and at J to 2 bases, leaving 8 bases not matched to a gene. CDR3 protein: CASSSDRGRLTDTQYF. CDR3 DNA sequence: TGTGCCAGCAGCTCCGACAGGGGCCGCCTCACAGATACGCAGTATTTT.

The J gene is TRBJ2-5, the V gene TRBV6-4, with TRBD2 matching 12 bases. This CDR3 spans 15 amino acids. Germline CDR1 and CDR2: MRHNA and SNTAGT. V was clipped by 5 bases and J by 9 bases; unmatched bases: 10. CDR3 region: CASSITPGLAGPQYF. The CDR3, as DNA: TGTGCCAGCAGTATCACTCCCGGACTAGCGGGGCCCCAGTACTTC.

The chain couples TRBV2 to TRBJ1-3, with D perhaps TRBD1 (5 bases). The CDR3 has 14 residues. V was trimmed by 6 bases and J by 4 bases, leaving 13 bases between them. The germline V gene has CDR1 SNHLY and CDR2 FYNNEI. CDR3 sequence (DNA): TGTGCCAGCAGGGACGACAGCGCCGGAAACACCATATATTTT. This encodes CASRDDSAGNTIYF.

The J gene is TRBJ2-2, the V gene TRBV5-4; 10 bases map to TRBD1. CDR1 is SGHNT, CDR2 YYREEE, per germline (reference sequence). Losses at the gene ends were 5 bases for V and 7 bases for J; bases not matched to a gene: 11. The CDR3 consists of 16 residues. The CDR3 sequence is CASSSGQGELRGELFF. CDR3 sequence (DNA): TGTGCCAGCAGTTCAGGACAGGGGGAACTTCGCGGGGAGCTGTTTTTT.

The chain recombines TRBV19 with TRBJ1-1, with TRBD1 matching over 7 bases. The CDR3 contains 15 residues. V lost 0 bases and J lost 7; bases outside the gene matches: 8. Germline loops: CDR1 LNHDA, CDR2 SQIVND (reference sequence). The DNA of the CDR3 is TGTGCCAGTAGTATAGATCGGGAAAGGACAGGTGAAGCTTTCTTT. Its protein is CASSIDRERTGEAFF.

The chain joins TRBV10-3 to TRBJ2-1; tentatively, D is TRBD1 (6 bases). The germline V gene encodes CDR1 ENHRY and CDR2 SYGVKD. The CDR3 sequence is 13 residues long. Trimming stripped 4 bases from V and 9 bases from J, with 13 bases between. CDR3 bases: TGTGCCATCAGTGGAGGACAGCAAGCTGAGCAGTTCTTC. Translation: CAISGGQQAEQFF.

The chain links TRBV7-9 to TRBJ2-5; possible D gene TRBD2, 5 bases. V was pared by 5 bases and J by 4 bases, with 20 bases between. The CDR3 is 16 residues long. CDR1 is SEHNR and CDR2 is FQNEAQ in the germline V gene (reference sequence). In DNA, the CDR3 is TGTGCCAGCAGCGTAGGGAGCTGGATAGACGTAGAGACCCAGTACTTC. Amino acid sequence: CASSVGSWIDVETQYF.

V is TRBV16 and J is TRBJ1-5, with 7 bases aligning to TRBD1. Trimming cost V 3 bases and J 3 bases; bases outside gene matches: 2. Germline CDR1 is KGHSY and CDR2 is FQNENV. The CDR3 covers 14 residues. Here the CDR3 reads CASSQGQLNQPQHF. The CDR3 DNA is TGTGCCAGCAGCCAGGGACAGCTCAATCAGCCCCAGCATTTT.